This T cell receptor (beta chain) is from a study of lymphopenia after photon versus proton radiotherapy. The V gene lost 4 bases and the J gene lost 5 bases, with 14 bases spanning the gap. Per germline, CDR1 SQVTM and CDR2 ANQGSEA. This CDR3 spans 13 amino acids. Sequenced by immunoSEQ multiplex PCR; TCRdb stores in-frame clones only, minus some. This table has roughly 64,000 clones, 87% appearing once. The rearrangement joins TRBV29-1 to TRBJ2-5; D remains unclear. Sequenced here: peripheral blood, sampled from a patient treated with proton-based radiotherapy. This TCR derives from an elderly man with esophageal cancer. This chain's CDR3 is CSVVRGRLETQYF. In nucleotides, the CDR3 is TGCAGCGTTGTTCGCGGCCGGTTGGAGACCCAGTACTTC.